A single sample is the source of the 15 T cell receptor beta chains below, sequenced in a study of beta chain features in type 1 diabetes. Points from the study as a whole: When Type 1 diabetes patients were examined, their TCRB CDR3s proved moderately but significantly shorter in all four CD4+ subsets.

The antigens these receptors bind are not known. The authors reverse transcribed all of the isolated RNA, so sequencing captured expressed TCRB transcripts. Repertoires were generated with immunoSEQ multiplex PCR, while TCRdb's copy carries only in-frame clones and drops some. This table has more than 550,000 clones, around an eighth appearing once. Sequencing was performed on naive CD4+ T cells from blood. These receptors all come from a man aged 18 to 30 with type 1 diabetes.

The table lists this clone with a few counts. The chain combines TRBV4-2 with TRBJ2-3, with 10 bases aligning to TRBD2. With V trimmed by 2 bases and J by 1 base, 3 bases remained unmatched. Germline V CDR1 and CDR2: LGHNA, YNFKEQ. CDR3 length: 16 amino acids. In DNA, the CDR3 is TGTGCCAGCAGCCAAAGCCTAGCGGGAGGCACAGATACGCAGTATTTT. Its translation: CASSQSLAGGTDTQYF.

This clone has just a few counts. The rearrangement uses TRBV4-2 and TRBJ1-1; TRBD1 might be the D (5 bases). The germline V and J ends were trimmed by 1 base and 1 base, with 10 bases remaining between them. CDR1 is LGHNA, CDR2 YNFKEQ, per germline. The CDR3 is made up of 15 amino acids. The CDR3 DNA follows: TGTGCCAGCAGCCAAGTAAGACAGACGAACACTGAAGCTTTCTTT. Translating it yields CASSQVRQTNTEAFF.

This clone occurred a few times. The V gene is TRBV4-1, the J gene TRBJ1-1; TRBD1 matches 8 bases. Germline V lookup: CDR1 MGHRA, CDR2 YSYEKL. This CDR3 has 17 residues. V was pared by 3 bases and J by 2 bases, with 11 bases of the junction left unmatched. The CDR3 loop is CASSHTDRGKFNTEAFF. DNA for the CDR3: TGCGCCAGCAGCCACACCGACAGGGGAAAATTTAACACTGAAGCTTTCTTT.

The chain combines TRBV27 with TRBJ1-4; D may be TRBD1 (5 bases). The CDR3 sequence is 15 residues long. The germline V gene has CDR1 MNHEY and CDR2 SMNVEV (reference sequence). V was shortened by 5 bases and J by 4 bases, with 14 bases between the two germline ends. CDR3 amino acids: CASSTSRGYNEKLFF. CDR3 bases: TGTGCCAGCAGTACCTCCCGGGGGTATAATGAAAAACTGTTTTTT. Full variable domain (rest looked up from reference TRBV27 and TRBJ1-4): EAQVTQNPRYLITVTGKKLTVTCSQNMNHEYMSWYRQDPGLGLRQIYYSMNVEVTDKGDVPEGYKVSRKEKRNFPLILESPSPNQTSLYFCASSTSRGYNEKLFFGSGTQLSVL.

This clone came up a few times. The genes are TRBV25-1 and TRBJ1-1, with 7 bases that match TRBD1. The CDR3 is 17 amino acids. The germline gives CDR1 MGHDK, CDR2 SYGVNS. J lost 3 bases, V lost 4 bases, and 14 bases had no gene match. This CDR3 is CASSGLATGDYDTEAFF. DNA for the CDR3: TGTGCCAGCAGTGGGTTGGCTACAGGGGATTATGACACTGAAGCTTTCTTT. Full variable domain (remainder filled in from reference TRBV25-1 and TRBJ1-1): EADIYQTPRYLVIGTGKKITLECSQTMGHDKMYWYQQDPGMELHLIHYSYGVNSTEKGDLSSESTVSRIRTEHFPLTLESARPSHTSQYLCASSGLATGDYDTEAFFGQGTRLTVV.

This sequence joins TRBV29-1 and TRBJ1-6; 9 bases line up with TRBD1. Losses at the gene ends were 6 bases for V and 8 bases for J; bases not matched to a gene: 8. CDR1 and CDR2 from the germline V gene are SQVTM and ANQGSEA. This CDR3 comprises 14 residues. CDR3 sequence reads: CSVGTGNKDSPLHF. The CDR3 nucleotides read TGCAGCGTCGGGACAGGGAATAAAGATTCACCCCTCCACTTT.

The CDR3 is CASSEQTSYNEQFF. The CDR3 DNA sequence: TGTGCCAGCAGTGAACAGACCTCCTACAATGAGCAGTTCTTC. The chain employs TRBV6-1 and TRBJ2-1; D gene unclear. CDR3 length: 14 amino acids. V lost 2 bases to trimming and J lost 0 bases, with 5 bases between them. Germline V CDR1 and CDR2: MNHNS, SASEGT.

This chain links TRBV30 with TRBJ1-2; no definite D call. This CDR3 contains 12 residues. V lost 1 base to trimming and J lost 4 bases, with 7 bases between them. The germline gives CDR1 GTSNPN, CDR2 SVGIG (reference sequence). CDR3 amino acids: CAWSEQLYGYTF. DNA of the CDR3: TGTGCCTGGAGTGAACAGCTCTATGGCTACACCTTC.

This clone has a handful of counts. The chain is built from TRBV11-1 and TRBJ2-3, with D possibly matching TRBD2 (5 bases). CDR3 length equals 17 residues. Germline V CDR1 and CDR2: SGHAT, FQDESV (reference sequence). V dropped 1 base and J dropped 4 bases, with 18 bases sitting between them. The chain's CDR3 is CASSLGGLPGGADTQYF. DNA for the CDR3: TGTGCCAGCAGCTTAGGTGGACTTCCCGGTGGGGCAGATACGCAGTATTTT.

The rearrangement joins TRBV4-1 to TRBJ2-3; 9 bases agree with TRBD2. Germline V gives CDR1 MGHRA, CDR2 YSYEKL. V was pared by 2 bases and J by 4 bases, with 10 bases of the junction left unmatched. This CDR3 is built from 17 residues. CDR3 loop: CASSQLLAGVGADTQYF. The CDR3 DNA is TGCGCCAGCAGCCAACTATTAGCGGGAGTCGGCGCAGATACGCAGTATTTT.

The rearrangement uses TRBV14 and TRBJ2-5, with D tentatively TRBD2 (6 bases). The CDR3 runs 13 residues. Germline V gene data show CDR1 as SGHDN and CDR2 as FVKESK. Trimming took off 4 bases at V and 5 bases at J, with 11 bases between the two ends. This CDR3 reads CASSPRERETQYF. The CDR3 region has the DNA TGTGCCAGCAGCCCCCGGGAGAGGGAGACCCAGTACTTC.

J is TRBJ2-2 and V is TRBV10-3; D is ambiguous. The ends were cut back, 6 bases at V and 2 bases at J, with 4 bases in the middle. CDR1 ENHRY and CDR2 SYGVKD come from the germline V gene. The CDR3 is 12 amino acids. For the CDR3, the DNA is TGTGCCATCAGCACTAACACCGGGGAGCTGTTTTTT. Its translation is CAISTNTGELFF.

The V and J genes are TRBV23-1 and TRBJ1-4; 8 bases are a match to TRBD1. TRBV23-1 is recorded as an ORF, its role being uncertain. The V and J ends lost 0 bases and 8 bases, in that order; junction bases with no gene match: 20. The CDR3 has 20 residues. The CDR3 loop reads CASSQSIGGTGDKMSEKLFF. The CDR3 coding sequence is TGCGCCAGCAGTCAATCAATCGGGGGGACAGGAGACAAAATGAGCGAAAAACTGTTTTTT.

The table lists this clone with a few counts. The rearrangement joins TRBV6-5 to TRBJ2-4, with 7 bases aligning to TRBD1. CDR1 and CDR2 from the germline V gene are MNHEY and SVGAGI. CDR3 length: 14 residues. V shed 4 bases and J 8 bases; nucleotides not matched to a gene: 8. This CDR3 is CASSSPSTGDIQYF. The DNA of the CDR3 is TGTGCCAGCAGTTCCCCCAGTACAGGGGACATTCAGTACTTC.

This clone occurred a few times. The rearrangement joins TRBV28 to TRBJ2-7; 11 nucleotides match TRBD1. Looked up from germline, CDR1 is MDHEN and CDR2 is SYDVKM. The V gene end was trimmed by 7 bases and the J gene end by 2 bases; junction bases not matched to a gene: 7. The CDR3 covers 15 residues. CDR3 residues: CASITGTGGTYEQYF. The CDR3 DNA is TGTGCCAGCATCACCGGGACAGGGGGTACCTACGAGCAGTACTTC.